This TCR beta chain was obtained from a study of blood T cell repertoires in COVID-19. About the study: The analysed material was cDNA or gDNA that came from T cells, B-cell-depleted T cells, or PBMCs.

Original processing notes: For nucleated cells, counts were estimated from reference gene primer amplification. Clones were sequenced by immunoSEQ multiplex PCR, and TCRdb holds only the in-frame ones, with some missing. The DNA gave D and trimming, while V, J and clone size come from that table. The sample shows fewer than 250,000 clones, roughly 85% of them seen only once. V lost 4 bases and J lost 1; bases outside the gene matches: 3. The CDR3 loop spans 14 amino acids. Germline CDR1 is SGHAT and CDR2 is FQNNGV. Participant age was about 18 to 89 years, and participants resided in about two dozen US areas. This clone was observed a handful of times.

Sequenced sample: PBMCs or T cells enriched from blood (not recorded which). The chain is built from TRBV11-2 and TRBJ1-1; TRBD1 aligns across 7 bases. This TCR was recovered from a woman aged 45-65 years with acute COVID-19. The CDR3 bases are TGTGCCAGCAGCTCTAGACAGGGGAACACTGAAGCTTTCTTT. Its translation is CASSSRQGNTEAFF.